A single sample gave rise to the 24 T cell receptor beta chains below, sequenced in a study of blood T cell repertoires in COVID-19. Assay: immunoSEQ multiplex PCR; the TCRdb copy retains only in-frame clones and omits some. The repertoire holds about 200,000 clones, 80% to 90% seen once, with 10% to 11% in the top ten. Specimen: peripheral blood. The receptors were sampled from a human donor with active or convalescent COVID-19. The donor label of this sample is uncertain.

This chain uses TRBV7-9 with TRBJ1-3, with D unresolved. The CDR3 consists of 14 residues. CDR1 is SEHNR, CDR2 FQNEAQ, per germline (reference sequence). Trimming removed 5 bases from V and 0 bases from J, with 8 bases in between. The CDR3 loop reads CASSLGSSGNTIYF. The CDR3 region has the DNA TGTGCCAGCAGCCTAGGCAGCTCTGGAAACACCATATATTTT.

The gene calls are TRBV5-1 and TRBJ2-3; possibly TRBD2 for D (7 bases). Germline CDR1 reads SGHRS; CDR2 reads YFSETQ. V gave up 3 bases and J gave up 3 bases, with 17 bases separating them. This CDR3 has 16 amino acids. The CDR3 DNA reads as TGCGCCAGCAGCTACCTGGGGGGGGCCGCGACAGATACGCAGTATTTT. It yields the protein CASSYLGGAATDTQYF.

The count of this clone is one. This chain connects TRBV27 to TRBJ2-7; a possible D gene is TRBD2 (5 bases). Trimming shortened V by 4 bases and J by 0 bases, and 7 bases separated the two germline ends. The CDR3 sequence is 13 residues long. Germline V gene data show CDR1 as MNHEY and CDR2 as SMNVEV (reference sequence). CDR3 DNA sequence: TGTGCCAGCAGTTCCGGGGTCTCCTACGAGCAGTACTTC. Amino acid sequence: CASSSGVSYEQYF.

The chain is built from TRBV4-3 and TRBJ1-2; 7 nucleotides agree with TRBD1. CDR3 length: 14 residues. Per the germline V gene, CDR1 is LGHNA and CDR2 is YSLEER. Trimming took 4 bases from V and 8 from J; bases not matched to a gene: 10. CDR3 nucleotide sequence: TGCGCCAGCAGCCCTACAGGGGTTACATGGGGCTACACCTTC. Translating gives CASSPTGVTWGYTF.

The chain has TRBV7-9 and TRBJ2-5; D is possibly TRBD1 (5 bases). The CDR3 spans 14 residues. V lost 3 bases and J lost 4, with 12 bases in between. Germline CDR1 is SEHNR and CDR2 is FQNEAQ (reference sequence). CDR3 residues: CASSFSGRGETQYF. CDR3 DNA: TGTGCCAGCAGCTTTTCGGGTAGGGGAGAGACCCAGTACTTC.

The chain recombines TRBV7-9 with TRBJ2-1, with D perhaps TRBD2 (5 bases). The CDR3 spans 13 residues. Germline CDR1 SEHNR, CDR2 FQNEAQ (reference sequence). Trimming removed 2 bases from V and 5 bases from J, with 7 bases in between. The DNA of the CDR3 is TGTGCCAGCAGCTTATACGGGAACAATGAGCAGTTCTTC. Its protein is CASSLYGNNEQFF.

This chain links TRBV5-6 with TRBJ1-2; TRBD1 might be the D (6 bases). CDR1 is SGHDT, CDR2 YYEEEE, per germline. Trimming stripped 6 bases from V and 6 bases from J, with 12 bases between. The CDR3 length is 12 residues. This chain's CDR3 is CASKTQGDGYTF. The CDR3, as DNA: TGTGCCAGCAAGACACAGGGAGATGGCTACACCTTC.

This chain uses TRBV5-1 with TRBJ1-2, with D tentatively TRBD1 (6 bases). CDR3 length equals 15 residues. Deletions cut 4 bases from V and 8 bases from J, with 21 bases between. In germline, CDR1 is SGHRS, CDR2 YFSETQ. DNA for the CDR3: TGCGCCAGCAGCCCCACCGGGACACCCCTGGGGGGCTACACCTTC. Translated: CASSPTGTPLGGYTF.

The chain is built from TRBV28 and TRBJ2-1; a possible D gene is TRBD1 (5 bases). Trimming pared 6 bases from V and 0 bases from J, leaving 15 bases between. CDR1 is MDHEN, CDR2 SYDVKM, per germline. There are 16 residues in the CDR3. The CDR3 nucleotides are TGTGCCAGCAGACCTCGAACAGGCCGCTCCTACAATGAGCAGTTCTTC. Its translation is CASRPRTGRSYNEQFF.

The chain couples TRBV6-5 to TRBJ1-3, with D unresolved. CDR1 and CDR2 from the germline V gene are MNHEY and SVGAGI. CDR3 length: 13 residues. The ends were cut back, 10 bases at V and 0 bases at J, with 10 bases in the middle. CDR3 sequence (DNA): TGTGCCACTATCAAAAGCTCTGGAAACACCATATATTTT. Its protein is CATIKSSGNTIYF.

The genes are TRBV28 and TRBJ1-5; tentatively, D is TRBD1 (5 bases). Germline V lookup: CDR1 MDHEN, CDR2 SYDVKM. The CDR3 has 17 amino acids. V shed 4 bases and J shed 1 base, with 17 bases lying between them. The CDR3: CASSSLRGQGSNQPQHF. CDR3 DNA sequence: TGTGCCAGCAGTTCCCTCCGTGGGCAGGGAAGCAATCAGCCCCAGCATTTT.

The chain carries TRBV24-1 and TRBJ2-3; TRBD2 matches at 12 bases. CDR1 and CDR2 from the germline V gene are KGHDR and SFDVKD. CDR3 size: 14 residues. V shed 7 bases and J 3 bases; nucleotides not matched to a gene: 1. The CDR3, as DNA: TGTGCCACCAGCGGGACTAGCGGGACAGATACGCAGTATTTT. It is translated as CATSGTSGTDTQYF.

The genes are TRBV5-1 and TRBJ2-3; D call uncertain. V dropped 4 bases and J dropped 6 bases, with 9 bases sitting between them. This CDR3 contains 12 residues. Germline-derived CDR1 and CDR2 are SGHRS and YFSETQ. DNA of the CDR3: TGCGCCAGCAGCCTCCACGCGGATACGCAGTATTTT. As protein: CASSLHADTQYF.

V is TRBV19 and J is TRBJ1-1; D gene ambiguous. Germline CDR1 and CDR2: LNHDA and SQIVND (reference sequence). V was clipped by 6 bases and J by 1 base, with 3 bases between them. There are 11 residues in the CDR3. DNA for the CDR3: TGTGCCAGTAGGGCGAACACTGAAGCTTTCTTT. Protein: CASRANTEAFF.

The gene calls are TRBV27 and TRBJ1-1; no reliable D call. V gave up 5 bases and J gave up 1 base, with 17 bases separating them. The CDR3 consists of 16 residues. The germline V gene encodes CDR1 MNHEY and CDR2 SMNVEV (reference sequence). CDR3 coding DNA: TGTGCCAGCAGTCCTCGGAAGGGTCGGGGGAACACTGAAGCTTTCTTT. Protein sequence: CASSPRKGRGNTEAFF.

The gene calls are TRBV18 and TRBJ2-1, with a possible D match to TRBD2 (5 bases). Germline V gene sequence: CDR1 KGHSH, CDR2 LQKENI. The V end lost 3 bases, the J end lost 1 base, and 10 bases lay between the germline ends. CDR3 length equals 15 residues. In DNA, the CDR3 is TGTGCCAGCTCACCCGGACTTATGTCCTACAATGAGCAGTTCTTC. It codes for CASSPGLMSYNEQFF.

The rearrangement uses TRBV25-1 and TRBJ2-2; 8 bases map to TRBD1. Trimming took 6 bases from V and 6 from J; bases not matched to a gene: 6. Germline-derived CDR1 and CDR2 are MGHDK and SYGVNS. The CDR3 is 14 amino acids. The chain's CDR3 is CASRTGTGAGELFF. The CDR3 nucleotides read TGTGCCAGCAGGACCGGGACAGGAGCCGGGGAGCTGTTTTTT.

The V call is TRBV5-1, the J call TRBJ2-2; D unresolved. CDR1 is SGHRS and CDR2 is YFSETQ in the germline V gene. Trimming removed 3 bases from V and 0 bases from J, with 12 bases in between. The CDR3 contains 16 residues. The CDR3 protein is CASSSPRPANTGELFF. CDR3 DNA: TGCGCCAGCAGCTCCCCGAGGCCTGCGAACACCGGGGAGCTGTTTTTT.

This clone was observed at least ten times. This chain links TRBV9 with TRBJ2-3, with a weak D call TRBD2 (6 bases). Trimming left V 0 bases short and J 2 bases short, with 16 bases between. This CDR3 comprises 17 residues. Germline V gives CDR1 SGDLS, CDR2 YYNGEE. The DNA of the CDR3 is TGTGCCAGCAGCGTAGAAGGAGGGGCACCTGTCACAGATACGCAGTATTTT. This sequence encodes CASSVEGGAPVTDTQYF.

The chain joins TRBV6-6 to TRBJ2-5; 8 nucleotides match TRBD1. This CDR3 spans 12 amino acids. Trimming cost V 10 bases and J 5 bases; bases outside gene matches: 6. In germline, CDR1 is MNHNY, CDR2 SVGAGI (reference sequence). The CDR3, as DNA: TGTGCCACCCAACAGGGGGATGAGACCCAGTACTTC. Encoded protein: CATQQGDETQYF.

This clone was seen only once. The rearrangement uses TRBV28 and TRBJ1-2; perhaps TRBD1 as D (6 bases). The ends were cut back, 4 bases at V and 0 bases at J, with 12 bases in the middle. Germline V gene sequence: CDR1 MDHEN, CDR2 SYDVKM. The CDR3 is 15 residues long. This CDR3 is CASSWGHRSNYGYTF. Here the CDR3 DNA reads TGTGCCAGCAGTTGGGGACACCGCTCTAACTATGGCTACACCTTC.

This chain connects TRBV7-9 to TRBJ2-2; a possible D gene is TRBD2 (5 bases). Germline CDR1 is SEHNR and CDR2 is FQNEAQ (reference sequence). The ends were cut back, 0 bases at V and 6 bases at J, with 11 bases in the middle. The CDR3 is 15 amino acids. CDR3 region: CASSLAGVGSGELFF. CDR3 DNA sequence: TGTGCCAGCAGCTTAGCGGGAGTGGGGTCCGGGGAGCTGTTTTTT.

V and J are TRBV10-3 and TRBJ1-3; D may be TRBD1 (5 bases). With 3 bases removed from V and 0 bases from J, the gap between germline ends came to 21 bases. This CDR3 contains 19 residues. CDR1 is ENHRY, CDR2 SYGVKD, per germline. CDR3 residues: CAISDPSGQGGISGNTIYF. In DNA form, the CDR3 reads TGTGCCATCAGTGATCCCTCAGGCCAGGGAGGAATCTCTGGAAACACCATATATTTT.

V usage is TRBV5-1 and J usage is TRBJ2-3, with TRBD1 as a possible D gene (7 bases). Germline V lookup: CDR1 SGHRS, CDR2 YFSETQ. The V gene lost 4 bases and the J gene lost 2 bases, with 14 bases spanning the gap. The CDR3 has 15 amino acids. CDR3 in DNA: TGCGCCAGCAGCCAGGGGGGCGGATACACAGATACGCAGTATTTT. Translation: CASSQGGGYTDTQYF.